The rows below give T cell receptor beta chains drawn from one sample of a study of blood T cell repertoires in COVID-19. Sequencing was performed with immunoSEQ multiplex PCR; in TCRdb, only in-frame clones are kept and a portion is missing. The sample holds 55,000 to 80,000 clones, about three quarters seen once. The source material was peripheral blood. The receptor set was obtained from a human donor in a cohort sampled during active COVID-19. Each CDR3 is given with its conserved first and last residue. D genes are given only for firm matches. Only part of the rows carry a size: once, few, many, or a class if the clone is expanded.

TRBJ1-2	TRBV5-4	16	TRBD1	.	CASSGPPGQGGKGYTF	TGTGCCAGCAGCGGTCCTCCGGGACAGGGTGGAAAAGGCTACACCTTC
TRBJ1-4	TRBV2	14	TRBD1	once	CASRDSGGEEKLFF	TGTGCCAGCAGGGACTCAGGGGGCGAGGAAAAACTGTTTTTT
TRBJ2-1	TRBV6-2/TRBV6-3	15	TRBD1	.	CASSYQGQGYNEQFF	TGTGCCAGCAGTTACCAGGGACAGGGCTACAATGAGCAGTTCTTC
TRBJ2-1	TRBV19	17	TRBD2	.	CASSIGGLVRSYNEQFF	TGTGCCAGTAGTATTGGGGGACTAGTGAGGTCCTACAATGAGCAGTTCTTC
TRBJ2-2	TRBV24-1	15	.	.	CATSDPSRATGELFF	TGTGCCACCAGTGATCCCTCTAGAGCCACCGGGGAGCTGTTTTTT
TRBJ2-6	TRBV5-4	15	.	.	CASSLGGAGANVLTF	TGTGCCAGCAGCTTGGGGGGGGCTGGGGCCAACGTCCTGACTTTC
TRBJ2-2	TRBV7-3	14	TRBD2	.	CASSSGLATGELFF	TGTGCCAGCAGCTCGGGACTAGCGACCGGGGAGCTGTTTTTT
TRBJ2-7	TRBV7-9	12	.	.	CASMGASSEQYF	TGTGCCAGCATGGGGGCCAGCTCCGAGCAGTACTTC
TRBJ2-1	TRBV2	14	.	.	CASSEIVLNNEQFF	TGTGCCAGCAGTGAAATCGTACTTAACAATGAGCAGTTCTTC
TRBJ1-2	TRBV7-9	14	TRBD1	.	CASSSGGGNYGYTF	TGTGCCAGCAGCTCAGGGGGAGGAAACTATGGCTACACCTTC
TRBJ2-7	TRBV12-3/TRBV12-4	13	.	.	CASSPSELYEQYF	TGTGCCAGCAGTCCCAGCGAGCTGTACGAGCAGTACTTC
TRBJ2-1	TRBV24-1	11	.	.	CATSDGDEQFF	TGTGCCACCAGCGACGGAGATGAGCAGTTCTTC
TRBJ2-3	TRBV11-2	15	.	.	CASSYREATTDTQYF	TGTGCCAGCAGTTACAGGGAAGCAACCACAGATACGCAGTATTTT
TRBJ1-1	TRBV29-1	12	.	.	CSVLWRGTEAFF	TGCAGCGTGTTGTGGAGGGGCACTGAAGCTTTCTTT
TRBJ2-3	TRBV6-5	14	TRBD2	.	CASSPLADTDTQYF	TGTGCCAGCAGTCCACTAGCGGACACAGATACGCAGTATTTT
TRBJ2-1	TRBV4-1	15	TRBD2	few	CASSQRLAGVSEQFF	TGCGCCAGCAGCCAACGACTAGCGGGAGTGTCCGAGCAGTTCTTC
TRBJ2-1	TRBV11-1	16	.	.	CASSLGVEFSYNEQFF	TGTGCCAGCAGCCTGGGAGTAGAATTCTCCTACAATGAGCAGTTCTTC
TRBJ2-1	TRBV11-2	15	TRBD2	.	CASSLRTSDYNEQFF	TGTGCCAGCAGCTTAAGGACTAGCGACTACAATGAGCAGTTCTTC
TRBJ2-1	TRBV28	12	.	.	CASDRGRNEQFF	TGTGCCAGCGACCGAGGTAGGAATGAGCAGTTCTTC
TRBJ1-4	TRBV9	14	TRBD1	.	CASSEGQGGEKLFF	TGTGCCAGCAGCGAGGGACAGGGCGGTGAAAAACTGTTTTTT
TRBJ2-3	TRBV4-1	15	.	.	CASSPTSGRRDTQYF	TGCGCCAGCAGCCCCACCAGCGGTCGTAGGGATACGCAGTATTTT
TRBJ1-5	TRBV28	16	.	few	CASSRLPGSGNQPQHF	TGTGCCAGCAGTCGTCTTCCGGGATCCGGGAATCAGCCCCAGCATTTT
TRBJ2-5	TRBV13	18	TRBD2	.	CASSLGGPTSGREETQYF	TGTGCCAGCAGCTTAGGTGGGCCGACTAGCGGGAGAGAAGAGACCCAGTACTTC
TRBJ2-1	TRBV9	14	TRBD2	.	CASSDREGLNEQFF	TGTGCCAGCAGCGACCGGGAGGGCCTCAATGAGCAGTTCTTC
TRBJ1-3	TRBV30	14	.	.	CAWSVWGGGNTIYF	TGTGCCTGGAGTGTATGGGGGGGCGGAAACACCATATATTTT
TRBJ2-7	TRBV30	14	TRBD2	.	CAWSARLAAYEQYF	TGTGCCTGGAGTGCCCGACTAGCTGCCTACGAGCAGTACTTC
TRBJ2-1	TRBV7-6	13	TRBD2	.	CASSLTSPNEQFF	TGTGCCAGCAGCTTGACTAGCCCCAATGAGCAGTTCTTC
TRBJ1-1	TRBV19	17	TRBD1	few	CASRAIWRTGGNTEAFF	TGTGCCAGTAGAGCCATCTGGCGGACAGGGGGGAACACTGAAGCTTTCTTT
TRBJ2-2	TRBV5-6	17	TRBD1	.	CASSLLQGDTNTGELFF	TGTGCCAGCAGCTTATTACAGGGGGATACGAACACCGGGGAGCTGTTTTTT
TRBJ1-1	TRBV9	14	.	.	CASSVGSGGTEAFF	TGTGCCAGCAGCGTAGGGTCCGGGGGCACTGAAGCTTTCTTT
TRBJ2-1	TRBV15	15	.	.	CATSREGGENNEQFF	TGTGCCACCAGCAGAGAGGGGGGAGAGAACAATGAGCAGTTCTTC
TRBJ2-3	TRBV4-2	16	.	.	CASSQDWASGTDTQYF	TGTGCCAGCAGCCAAGACTGGGCTAGCGGCACAGATACGCAGTATTTT
TRBJ2-3	TRBV7-8	14	TRBD1	.	CASSSRQGADTQYF	TGTGCCAGCAGCTCCAGACAGGGCGCAGATACGCAGTATTTT
TRBJ2-7	TRBV24-1	23	TRBD1	.	CATSDLERGGQGTPASAINEQYF	TGTGCCACCAGTGATTTAGAGAGGGGAGGACAGGGAACCCCAGCTTCTGCGATAAACGAGCAGTACTTC
TRBJ1-1	TRBV18	15	.	.	CASSPKGTFGAEAFF	TGTGCCAGCTCACCTAAGGGGACTTTTGGGGCGGAAGCTTTCTTT
TRBJ2-1	TRBV19	13	.	.	CASSPSRGTEQFF	TGTGCCAGTAGCCCCTCTAGGGGGACTGAGCAGTTCTTC
TRBJ2-7	TRBV5-1	16	TRBD1	.	CASSLFSGQGTYEQYF	TGCGCCAGCAGCTTGTTCTCGGGACAGGGAACCTACGAGCAGTACTTC
TRBJ2-3	TRBV9	16	.	.	CASSVEGVRGTDTQYF	TGTGCCAGCAGCGTAGAAGGGGTCAGGGGCACAGATACGCAGTATTTT
TRBJ1-1	TRBV27	13	.	.	CASSGGGDTEAFF	TGTGCCAGCAGTGGAGGGGGGGACACTGAAGCTTTCTTT
TRBJ1-1	TRBV6-6	16	TRBD1	.	CASTLGQGGSDTEAFF	TGTGCCAGCACCCTAGGACAGGGCGGCTCGGACACTGAAGCTTTCTTT
TRBJ2-3	TRBV7-3	14	TRBD1	.	CASSATGVGDTQYF	TGTGCCAGCAGCGCGACAGGGGTGGGAGATACGCAGTATTTT
TRBJ2-3	TRBV4-3	15	.	few	CASSQLSTGADTQYF	TGCGCCAGCAGCCAACTATCCACGGGGGCAGATACGCAGTATTTT
TRBJ1-6	TRBV6-5	13	.	.	CASSIWTRSPLHF	TGTGCCAGCAGTATCTGGACTCGATCACCCCTCCACTTT
TRBJ1-1	TRBV7-8	12	.	.	CASSLGAYEAFF	TGTGCCAGCAGCTTGGGGGCTTATGAAGCTTTCTTT
TRBJ2-2	TRBV5-6	14	.	.	CASSLVSLTGELFF	TGTGCCAGCAGCTTGGTGTCGTTGACCGGGGAGCTGTTTTTT
TRBJ2-7	TRBV10-2	14	.	.	CASSEWESTDEQYF	TGCGCCAGCAGTGAATGGGAGTCGACGGACGAGCAGTACTTC
TRBJ1-1	TRBV4-3	14	.	.	CASSPGGGYTEAFF	TGCGCCAGCAGCCCCGGCGGGGGCTACACTGAAGCTTTCTTT
TRBJ1-1	TRBV5-1	15	.	once	CASNSGLAANTEAFF	TGCGCCAGCAATTCGGGATTAGCGGCGAACACTGAAGCTTTCTTT
TRBJ2-1	TRBV6-6	16	TRBD1	.	CASSYYGDRVDNEQFF	TGTGCCAGCAGTTATTACGGGGACAGAGTTGACAATGAGCAGTTCTTC
TRBJ1-4	TRBV18	16	TRBD1	few	CASSPKQTGSSEKLFF	TGTGCCAGCTCACCCAAGCAGACAGGGTCTTCTGAAAAACTGTTTTTT
TRBJ2-1	TRBV9	15	.	.	CASSPRQAGRNEQFF	TGTGCCAGCAGTCCAAGACAGGCAGGTCGCAATGAGCAGTTCTTC
TRBJ2-6	TRBV24-1	15	.	.	CATSETASGANVLTF	TGTGCCACCAGTGAAACAGCCTCTGGGGCCAACGTCCTGACTTTC
TRBJ2-2	TRBV12-3/TRBV12-4	11	TRBD2	.	CAGTSAGELFF	TGTGCCGGGACTAGCGCCGGGGAGCTGTTTTTT
TRBJ1-4	TRBV5-1	15	.	.	CASSFLGREGEKLFF	TGCGCCAGCAGCTTCTTGGGACGGGAGGGTGAAAAACTGTTTTTT
TRBJ1-1	TRBV6-6	14	TRBD1	once	CASSYRDRGPEAFF	TGTGCCAGCAGTTACCGGGACAGGGGCCCTGAAGCTTTCTTT